The rows below give T cell receptor beta chains drawn from one sample of a study of patients and donors after allogeneic stem cell transplantation. TCRdb ran MiXCR on the RT-PCR reads and lists one entry per CDR3 protein. In the table there are about 960,000 distinct CDR3 sequences, roughly 18% of which are singletons. The sample was blood, either unsorted or a sorted T cell fraction (not recorded which). The receptors stem from a human donor who was either an allogeneic HSCT recipient or a stem cell or donor lymphocyte infusion donor (not recorded which). It is not recorded whose cells these are; they may come from a transplant donor. CDR3s include the opening cysteine and the closing phenylalanine or tryptophan. D genes are given only for firm matches. Rows may omit the clone size; those that give it use once, few, many or a size class.

abundance: .; d_gene: .; j_gene: TRBJ1-2; v_gene: TRBV18; CDR3nt: TGTGCCAGCTCACCCCTCGCGGCAGCTCATGGCTACACCTTC; CDR3aa: CASSPLAAAHGYTF
abundance: .; d_gene: TRBD2; j_gene: TRBJ2-2; v_gene: TRBV5-6; CDR3nt: TGTGCCAGCAGCTTGGGGGTCCCAGAGCTAGCGGCTTACACCGGGGAGCTGTTTTTT; CDR3aa: CASSLGVPELAAYTGELFF
abundance: few; d_gene: TRBD1; j_gene: TRBJ2-7; v_gene: TRBV3-1; CDR3nt: TGTGCCAGCAGCCCTCGACAGGGCAAGTCCTACGAGCAGTACTTC; CDR3aa: CASSPRQGKSYEQYF
abundance: .; d_gene: .; j_gene: TRBJ1-1; v_gene: TRBV4-2; CDR3nt: TGTGCCAGCAGCCAAGGAATGGGGCGCGGGGACACTGAAGCTTTCTTT; CDR3aa: CASSQGMGRGDTEAFF
abundance: .; d_gene: .; j_gene: TRBJ1-5; v_gene: TRBV2; CDR3nt: TGTGCCAGCCGGAGGGAGACGAATAGCAATCAGCCCCAGCATTTT; CDR3aa: CASRRETNSNQPQHF
abundance: few; d_gene: TRBD2; j_gene: TRBJ2-3; v_gene: TRBV2; CDR3nt: TGTGCCAGCATCCTTAGCGGGTATCTCACAGATACGCAGTATTTT; CDR3aa: CASILSGYLTDTQYF
abundance: few; d_gene: .; j_gene: TRBJ2-7; v_gene: TRBV4-2; CDR3nt: TGTGCCAGCAGCCGAGACCTCGGGGCAGGGGATATCTACGAGCAGTACTTC; CDR3aa: CASSRDLGAGDIYEQYF
abundance: .; d_gene: TRBD1; j_gene: TRBJ1-1; v_gene: TRBV6-5; CDR3nt: TGTGCCAGCAGTTACCATCAAAACAGGGGCGCTGAAGCTTTCTTT; CDR3aa: CASSYHQNRGAEAFF
abundance: .; d_gene: TRBD1; j_gene: TRBJ1-1; v_gene: TRBV7-9; CDR3nt: TGTGCCAGCAGCTTAGCGGGGGACAGGGGGTTCGTTTTC; CDR3aa: CASSLAGDRGFVF
abundance: .; d_gene: .; j_gene: TRBJ2-1; v_gene: TRBV5-1; CDR3nt: TGCGCCAGCAGCCACAACCTCGGGACTCCCAATGAGCAGTTCTTC; CDR3aa: CASSHNLGTPNEQFF
abundance: few; d_gene: .; j_gene: TRBJ1-1; v_gene: TRBV4-1; CDR3nt: TGCGCCAGCAGCCAAGGTCCCGACAGGAACACTGAAGCTTTCTTT; CDR3aa: CASSQGPDRNTEAFF
abundance: .; d_gene: .; j_gene: TRBJ2-5; v_gene: TRBV7-9; CDR3nt: TGTGCCAGCAGCCTACCGCCTGGGCAAGAGACCCAGTACTTC; CDR3aa: CASSLPPGQETQYF
abundance: .; d_gene: TRBD1; j_gene: TRBJ2-5; v_gene: TRBV30; CDR3nt: TGTGCCTGGACTCGGGACAGGGGAGAGACCCAGTACTTC; CDR3aa: CAWTRDRGETQYF
abundance: few; d_gene: .; j_gene: TRBJ1-5; v_gene: TRBV20-1; CDR3nt: TGCAGTGCTAGAGATCGGGTGGGGGGATCAATCAATCAGCCCCAGCATTTT; CDR3aa: CSARDRVGGSINQPQHF
abundance: .; d_gene: TRBD1; j_gene: TRBJ2-1; v_gene: TRBV11-1; CDR3nt: TGTGCCAGCAGCCACGGGGGACAGGGGGAGGGCCGGTTAGAGCAGTTCTTC; CDR3aa: CASSHGGQGEGRLEQFF